The 24 T cell receptor beta chains below come from one sample, sequenced in a study of early T cells in non-severe SARS-CoV-2 infection. TCRdb re-called the 5' RACE reads with MiXCR, one entry per CDR3 protein. Altogether roughly 97,000 distinct CDR3 sequences are present, 11% being singletons, with the ten largest covering just over 4.5%. Specimen: whole blood, collected at baseline. Receptors were obtained from an adult who was a healthcare worker with PCR-confirmed SARS-CoV-2 infection or an uninfected control (not recorded which).

This clonotype was recorded many times. V gene TRBV29-1 combines with J gene TRBJ2-7; 14 bases match TRBD2. The CDR3 has 14 amino acids. CDR1 and CDR2 from the germline V gene are SQVTM and ANQGSEA. The trim removed 4 bases at V and 7 bases at J, leaving 6 bases unmatched. The CDR3 sequence: CSVVGTSGRGEQYF. CDR3 nucleotide sequence: TGCAGCGTTGTGGGGACTAGCGGGAGAGGGGAGCAGTACTTC.

The rearrangement uses TRBV29-1 and TRBJ2-7; D may correspond to TRBD1 or TRBD2 (6 bases each). V lost 4 bases, J lost 6 bases, and 22 bases lay in between. The CDR3 is 15 residues long. Germline assignment: CDR1 SQVTM and CDR2 ANQGSEA. The CDR3 nucleotides read TGCAGCGTTGGGCCGTACGGGGGCGTTCGGGCCGAGCAGTACTTC. Amino acids: CSVGPYGGVRAEQYF.

There are many counts of this clonotype. CDR3 nucleotides: TGCAGTGCTAGCGGGATGTCCTACGAGCAGTACTTC. Amino acid sequence: CSASGMSYEQYF. The chain recombines TRBV20-1 with TRBJ2-7; D may be TRBD2 (5 bases). Per germline, CDR1 DFQATT and CDR2 SNEGSKA (reference sequence). This CDR3 spans 12 amino acids. Trimming left V 3 bases short and J 1 base short, with 7 bases between.

This clonotype was observed many times. V and J are TRBV2 and TRBJ1-6; D perhaps matches TRBD1 (5 bases). The V and J ends lost 9 bases and 4 bases respectively, with 13 bases between them. The CDR3 length is 14 residues. Germline CDR1 SNHLY, CDR2 FYNNEI. CDR3 DNA sequence: TGTGCCAGTTACCAGGGAAATTATAATTCACCCCTCCACTTT. Translating gives CASYQGNYNSPLHF.

This clonotype showed up many times. J is TRBJ2-3 and V is TRBV5-1; maybe TRBD2 (5 bases). Germline CDR1 is SGHRS and CDR2 is YFSETQ. The ends were cut back, 5 bases at V and 2 bases at J, with 12 bases in the middle. This CDR3 comprises 14 residues. DNA for the CDR3: TGCGCCAGCAGGAGGGTTCAGAACACAGATACGCAGTATTTT. It translates to CASRRVQNTDTQYF.

This clonotype was recorded once. The chain recombines TRBV18 with TRBJ2-5; D not certain. Germline V gene sequence: CDR1 KGHSH, CDR2 LQKENI. Trimming pared 0 bases from V and 5 bases from J, leaving 10 bases between. The CDR3 contains 14 residues. Written as DNA, the CDR3 is TGTGCCAGCTCACCACCGCGACCGGCGGAGACCCAGTACTTC. It encodes CASSPPRPAETQYF.

Many counts were recorded for this clonotype. The chain is built from TRBV9 and TRBJ1-2; D is unresolved. The V gene's germline CDR1 is SGDLS and CDR2 YYNGEE. The CDR3 contains 15 residues. V shed 6 bases and J shed 4 bases, with 19 bases lying between them. The CDR3 loop reads CASTEGPDASYGYTF. The DNA for the CDR3 is TGTGCCAGCACCGAAGGACCAGATGCTTCCTATGGCTACACCTTC.

The J gene is TRBJ1-6, the V gene TRBV20-1, with 9 bases matching TRBD1. Losses at the gene ends were 0 bases for V and 9 bases for J; bases not matched to a gene: 6. CDR3 length: 15 residues. The germline CDR1 and CDR2 sequences are DFQATT and SNEGSKA (reference sequence). CDR3 sequence reads: CSARDWTGAGSPLHF. The DNA for the CDR3 is TGCAGTGCTAGAGATTGGACAGGGGCAGGTTCACCCCTCCACTTT.

This clonotype has a count of ten or more. The gene calls are TRBV29-1 and TRBJ2-3; possible D gene TRBD2, 6 bases. V was pared by 7 bases and J by 2 bases, with 16 bases between. The CDR3 runs to 14 residues. The germline V gene encodes CDR1 SQVTM and CDR2 ANQGSEA. Here the CDR3 reads CSGNPGTDTDTQYF. The CDR3 DNA follows: TGCAGCGGGAATCCGGGGACTGACACAGATACGCAGTATTTT.

At least ten counts were recorded for this clonotype. DNA of the CDR3: TGTGCCAGCAGTTCCGACAGTCCCGGTCAGCCCCAGCATTTT. It encodes CASSSDSPGQPQHF. V and J are TRBV12-3 or TRBV12-4 and TRBJ1-5; weak D call: TRBD1 (5 bases). This CDR3 is built from 14 residues. Trimming cost V 4 bases and J 6 bases, with 13 bases left between them.

V and J are TRBV2 and TRBJ1-1; D may be TRBD1 (6 bases). V lost 6 bases, J lost 5 bases, and 10 bases lay in between. The germline V gene has CDR1 SNHLY and CDR2 FYNNEI. CDR3 length: 12 residues. The CDR3 reads CASRLQGTEAFF. The CDR3 bases are TGTGCCAGCAGACTACAGGGAACTGAAGCTTTCTTT.

The V gene is TRBV24-1, the J gene TRBJ2-2; no clear D gene. The CDR3 loop spans 14 amino acids. Trimming left V 3 bases short and J 2 bases short, with 6 bases between. Per germline, CDR1 KGHDR and CDR2 SFDVKD. CDR3 bases: TGTGCCACCAGTGATAGGCTTAACACCGGGGAGCTGTTTTTT. It translates to CATSDRLNTGELFF.

This clonotype was picked up a small number of times. This chain links TRBV19 with TRBJ2-1; D may be TRBD2 (6 bases). The germline CDR1 and CDR2 sequences are LNHDA and SQIVND (reference sequence). Trimming cost V 10 bases and J 1 base, with 14 bases left between them. This CDR3 is 14 amino acids long. This CDR3 is CATLGGTSYNEQFF. The DNA for the CDR3 is TGTGCCACTCTCGGGGGTACATCCTACAATGAGCAGTTCTTC.

There are a few counts of this clonotype. The genes are TRBV14 and TRBJ2-2; the D is unclear. V was clipped by 3 bases and J by 3 bases, with 8 bases between them. The CDR3 is 14 residues long. Germline V gives CDR1 SGHDN, CDR2 FVKESK. The CDR3 DNA sequence: TGTGCCAGCAGCCAGGGAATGGACACCGGGGAGCTGTTTTTT. Amino acid sequence: CASSQGMDTGELFF. Drawing the rest from reference TRBV14 and TRBJ2-2, the complete variable domain is EAGVTQFPSHSVIEKGQTVTLRCDPISGHDNLYWYRRVMGKEIKFLLHFVKESKQDESGMPNNRFLAERTGGTYSTLKVQPAELEDSGVYFCASSQGMDTGELFFGEGSRLTVL.

This clonotype showed up just a few times. The gene calls are TRBV20-1 and TRBJ2-1, with 13 bases lining up with TRBD2. The V gene end was trimmed by 3 bases and the J gene end by 7 bases; junction bases not matched to a gene: 6. Germline CDR1 is DFQATT and CDR2 is SNEGSKA (reference sequence). CDR3 length equals 15 residues. CDR3 nucleotide sequence: TGCAGTGCTAGTTCGGGACTAGCGGGATCAAATGAGCAGTTCTTC. Translated, it gives CSASSGLAGSNEQFF.

There are a few counts of this clonotype. The chain joins TRBV19 to TRBJ2-2; D is unresolved. Germline V CDR1 and CDR2: LNHDA, SQIVND (reference sequence). Between the trimmed V and J ends, which lost 2 bases and 0 bases, there was a span of 4 bases. This CDR3 is built from 14 residues. The CDR3 region is CASSIISNTGELFF. The CDR3 DNA reads TGTGCCAGTAGTATAATATCGAACACCGGGGAGCTGTTTTTT.

This clonotype has ten or more counts. The chain has TRBV7-2 and TRBJ2-2, with D perhaps assigned TRBD1 or TRBD2 (5 bases each). Trimming shortened V by 4 bases and J by 4 bases, and 19 bases separated the two germline ends. The CDR3 has 17 residues. Germline V gives CDR1 SGHTA, CDR2 FQGNSA. In nucleotides, the CDR3 is TGTGCCAGCAGCTCCCTCTACGGGGCGGCGGTCACCGGGGAGCTGTTTTTT. As protein: CASSSLYGAAVTGELFF.

This clonotype turned up a few times. The chain employs TRBV20-1 and TRBJ1-2; D is ambiguous. Germline-derived CDR1 and CDR2 are DFQATT and SNEGSKA (reference sequence). The V and J ends lost 0 bases and 2 bases respectively, with 10 bases between them. The CDR3 loop spans 14 amino acids. CDR3 protein: CSARDTGGNYGYTF. CDR3 sequence (DNA): TGCAGTGCTAGAGATACGGGAGGGAACTATGGCTACACCTTC.

The gene calls are TRBV5-1 and TRBJ2-7, with no clear D. The CDR3 covers 14 residues. V lost 5 bases to trimming and J lost 0 bases, with 12 bases between them. The germline V gene has CDR1 SGHRS and CDR2 YFSETQ. The DNA of the CDR3 is TGCGCCAGCAGGAGACGACATGACTCCTACGAGCAGTACTTC. Protein product: CASRRRHDSYEQYF. The variable domain in full, completed from reference TRBV5-1 and TRBJ2-7, reads KAGVTQTPRYLIKTRGQQVTLSCSPISGHRSVSWYQQTPGQGLQFLFEYFSETQRNKGNFPGRFSGRQFSNSRSEMNVSTLELGDSALYLCASRRRHDSYEQYFGPGTRLTVT.

This clonotype was found a few times. CDR3 sequence (DNA): TGTGCCAGCAGTTACCAGGGGACTAGCGGGGGGGTCTACAATGAGCAGTTCTTC. Its protein is CASSYQGTSGGVYNEQFF. V gene TRBV6-5 combines with J gene TRBJ2-1; 16 bases line up with TRBD2. After removal of 2 bases from V and 3 bases from J, the junction contained 4 bases not matched to a gene. CDR1 is MNHEY, CDR2 SVGAGI, per germline. The CDR3 has 18 amino acids.

The V call is TRBV3-1, the J call TRBJ2-3; D tentatively fits TRBD1 or TRBD2 (5 bases each). V lost 0 bases to trimming and J lost 10 bases, with 23 bases between them. This CDR3 is built from 17 residues. Germline lookup yields CDR1 LGHDT and CDR2 YNNKEL (reference sequence). The CDR3, as DNA: TGTGCCAGCAGCCAAGATGGCTTTAGAGGGACCCCCGGGGCGCAGTATTTT. It encodes CASSQDGFRGTPGAQYF.

The chain couples TRBV20-1 to TRBJ2-3, with D unresolved. There are 13 residues in the CDR3. Per germline, CDR1 DFQATT and CDR2 SNEGSKA (reference sequence). Trimming shortened V by 4 bases and J by 5 bases, and 13 bases separated the two germline ends. The DNA for the CDR3 is TGCAGTGCTACCCCACCCTGGGGAGATACGCAGTATTTT. Protein sequence: CSATPPWGDTQYF.

This clonotype was seen ten or more times. The genes are TRBV20-1 and TRBJ1-5; TRBD1 is a possible D gene (5 bases). Between the trimmed V and J ends, which lost 6 bases and 2 bases, there was a span of 17 bases. Germline CDR1 and CDR2: DFQATT and SNEGSKA (reference sequence). The CDR3 runs 15 residues. The CDR3: CSASGTLSRNQPQHF. DNA for the CDR3: TGCAGTGCATCCGGGACCCTATCGCGCAATCAGCCCCAGCATTTT.

There are a few counts of this clonotype. V usage is TRBV4-3 and J usage is TRBJ2-1, with 8 bases aligning to TRBD1. This CDR3 contains 17 residues. V gave up 1 base and J gave up 4 bases; unmatched junction bases: 9. The germline CDR1 and CDR2 sequences are LGHNA and YSLEER. CDR3 in DNA: TGCGCCAGCAGCCAAGGCCCAGGGGGCTTGCGATACAATGAGCAGTTCTTC. Amino acids: CASSQGPGGLRYNEQFF.